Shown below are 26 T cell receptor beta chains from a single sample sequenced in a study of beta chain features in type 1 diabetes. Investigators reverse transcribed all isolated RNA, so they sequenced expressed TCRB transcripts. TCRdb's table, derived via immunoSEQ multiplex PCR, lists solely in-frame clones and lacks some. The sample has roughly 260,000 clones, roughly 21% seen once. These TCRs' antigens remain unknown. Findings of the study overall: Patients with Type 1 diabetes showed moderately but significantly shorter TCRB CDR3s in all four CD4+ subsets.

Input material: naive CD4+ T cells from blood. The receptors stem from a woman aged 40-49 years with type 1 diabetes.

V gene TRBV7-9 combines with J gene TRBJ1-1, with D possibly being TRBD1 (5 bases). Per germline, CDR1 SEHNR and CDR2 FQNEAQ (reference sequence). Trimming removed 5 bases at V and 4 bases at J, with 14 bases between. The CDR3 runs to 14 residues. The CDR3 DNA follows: TGTGCCAGCAGCCTCGGGGGGGACGGCACTGAAGCTTTCTTT. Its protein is CASSLGGDGTEAFF.

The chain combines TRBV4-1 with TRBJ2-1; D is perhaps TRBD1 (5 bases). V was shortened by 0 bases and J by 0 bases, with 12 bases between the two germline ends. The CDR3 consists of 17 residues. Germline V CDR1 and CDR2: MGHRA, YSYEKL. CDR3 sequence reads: CASSQDGAARSYNEQFF. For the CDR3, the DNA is TGCGCCAGCAGCCAAGATGGGGCTGCCCGCTCCTACAATGAGCAGTTCTTC.

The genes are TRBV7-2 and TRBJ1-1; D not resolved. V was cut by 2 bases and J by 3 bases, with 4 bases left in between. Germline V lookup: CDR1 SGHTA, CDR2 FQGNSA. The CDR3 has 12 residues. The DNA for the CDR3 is TGTGCCAGCAGCTTACGGTACACTGAAGCTTTCTTT. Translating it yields CASSLRYTEAFF.

The CDR3 loop reads CASSYSERGATDTQYF. The CDR3 DNA is TGTGCCAGCAGTTACTCCGAGCGGGGGGCAACAGATACGCAGTATTTT. The chain carries TRBV6-6 and TRBJ2-3; TRBD2 aligns across 9 bases. V lost 0 bases to trimming and J lost 3 bases; unmatched junction nucleotides: 4. This CDR3 spans 16 amino acids. Germline lookup yields CDR1 MNHNY and CDR2 SVGAGI (reference sequence).

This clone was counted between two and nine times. CDR3 sequence reads: CASSLSGMGNEQFF. CDR3 coding DNA: TGCGCCAGCAGCTTGTCGGGTATGGGCAATGAGCAGTTCTTC. The V gene is TRBV5-1, the J gene TRBJ2-1, with no clear D. Trimming removed 1 base from V and 6 bases from J, with 11 bases in between. Germline CDR1 and CDR2: SGHRS and YFSETQ. The CDR3 runs to 14 residues.

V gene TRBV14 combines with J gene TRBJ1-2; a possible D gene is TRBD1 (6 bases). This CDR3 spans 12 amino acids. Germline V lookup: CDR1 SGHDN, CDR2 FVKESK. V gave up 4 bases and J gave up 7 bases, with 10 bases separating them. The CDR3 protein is CASSPTGFGYTF. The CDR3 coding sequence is TGTGCCAGCAGCCCGACAGGATTTGGCTACACCTTC.

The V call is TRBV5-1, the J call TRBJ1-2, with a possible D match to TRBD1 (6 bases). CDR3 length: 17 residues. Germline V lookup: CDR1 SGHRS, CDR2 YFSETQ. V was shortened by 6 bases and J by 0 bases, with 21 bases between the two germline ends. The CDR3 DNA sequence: TGCGCCAGCACCTTTTCCCCCACAGGGAATACTAACTATGGCTACACCTTC. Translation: CASTFSPTGNTNYGYTF.

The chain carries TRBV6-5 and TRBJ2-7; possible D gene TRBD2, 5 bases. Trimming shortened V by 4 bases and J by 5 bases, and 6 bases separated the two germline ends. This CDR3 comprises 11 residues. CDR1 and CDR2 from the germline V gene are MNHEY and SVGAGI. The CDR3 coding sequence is TGTGCCAGCAGTTCCGGGGACGAGCAGTACTTC. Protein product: CASSSGDEQYF.

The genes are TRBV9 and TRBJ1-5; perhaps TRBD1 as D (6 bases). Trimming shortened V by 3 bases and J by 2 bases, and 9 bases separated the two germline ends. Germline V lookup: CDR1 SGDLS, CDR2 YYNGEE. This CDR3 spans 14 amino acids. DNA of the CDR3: TGTGCCAGCAGCGCCAGGGGCGGCAATCAGCCCCAGCATTTT. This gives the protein CASSARGGNQPQHF. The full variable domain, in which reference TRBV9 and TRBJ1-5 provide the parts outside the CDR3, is DSGVTQTPKHLITATGQRVTLRCSPRSGDLSVYWYQQSLDQGLQFLIQYYNGEERAKGNILERFSAQQFPDLHSELNLSSLELGDSALYFCASSARGGNQPQHFGDGTRLSIL.

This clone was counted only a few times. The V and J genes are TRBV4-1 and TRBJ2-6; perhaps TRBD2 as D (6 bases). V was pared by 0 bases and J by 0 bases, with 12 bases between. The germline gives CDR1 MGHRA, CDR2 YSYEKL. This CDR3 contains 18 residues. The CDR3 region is CASSQDPGTVSGANVLTF. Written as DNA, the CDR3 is TGCGCCAGCAGCCAAGACCCAGGGACTGTCTCTGGGGCCAACGTCCTGACTTTC.

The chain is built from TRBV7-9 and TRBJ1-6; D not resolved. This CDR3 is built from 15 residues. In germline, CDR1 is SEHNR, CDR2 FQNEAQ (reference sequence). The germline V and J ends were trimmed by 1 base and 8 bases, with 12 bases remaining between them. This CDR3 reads CASSLGSTLDSPLHF. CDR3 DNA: TGTGCCAGCAGCTTAGGTAGTACTCTGGATTCACCCCTCCACTTT.

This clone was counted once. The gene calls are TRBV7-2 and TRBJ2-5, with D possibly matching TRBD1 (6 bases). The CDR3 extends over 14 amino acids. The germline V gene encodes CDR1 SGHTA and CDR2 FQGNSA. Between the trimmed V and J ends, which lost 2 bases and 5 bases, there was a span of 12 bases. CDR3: CASSLPGQWETQYF. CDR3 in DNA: TGTGCCAGCAGCTTACCGGGACAATGGGAGACCCAGTACTTC.

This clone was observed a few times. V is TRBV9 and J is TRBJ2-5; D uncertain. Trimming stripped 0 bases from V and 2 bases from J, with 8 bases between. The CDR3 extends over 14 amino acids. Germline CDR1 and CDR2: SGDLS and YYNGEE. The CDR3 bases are TGTGCCAGCAGCGTAGACCCCAGACAAGAGACCCAGTACTTC. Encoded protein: CASSVDPRQETQYF.

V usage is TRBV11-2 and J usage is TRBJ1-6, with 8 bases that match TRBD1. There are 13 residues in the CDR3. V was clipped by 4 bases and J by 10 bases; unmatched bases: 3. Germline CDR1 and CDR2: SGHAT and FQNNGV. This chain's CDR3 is CASSSGQGSPLHF. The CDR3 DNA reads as TGTGCCAGCAGCTCAGGACAGGGATCACCCCTCCACTTT.

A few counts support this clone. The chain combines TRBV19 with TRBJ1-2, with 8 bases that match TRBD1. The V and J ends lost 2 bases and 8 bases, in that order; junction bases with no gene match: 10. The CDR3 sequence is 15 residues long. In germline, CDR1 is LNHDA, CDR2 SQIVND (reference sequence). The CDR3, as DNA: TGTGCCAGTAGTATAACCGGGACAGGAAATCCAGGCTACACCTTC. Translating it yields CASSITGTGNPGYTF.

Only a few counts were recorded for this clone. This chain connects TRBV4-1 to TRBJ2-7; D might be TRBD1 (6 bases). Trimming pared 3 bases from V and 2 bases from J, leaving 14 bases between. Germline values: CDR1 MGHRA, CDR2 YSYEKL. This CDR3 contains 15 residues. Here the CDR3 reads CASSHPARGTYEQYF. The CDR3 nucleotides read TGCGCCAGCAGCCATCCCGCGAGGGGGACCTACGAGCAGTACTTC.

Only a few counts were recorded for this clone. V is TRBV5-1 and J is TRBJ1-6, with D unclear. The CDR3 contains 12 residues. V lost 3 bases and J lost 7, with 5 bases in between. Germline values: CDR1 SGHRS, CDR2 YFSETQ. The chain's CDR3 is CASSSSNSPLHF. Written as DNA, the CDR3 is TGCGCCAGCAGCTCCTCGAATTCACCCCTCCACTTT.

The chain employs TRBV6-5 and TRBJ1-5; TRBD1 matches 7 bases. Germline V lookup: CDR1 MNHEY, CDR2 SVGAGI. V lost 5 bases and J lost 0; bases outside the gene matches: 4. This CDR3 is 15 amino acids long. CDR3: CASSKGQFSNQPQHF. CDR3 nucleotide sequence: TGTGCCAGCAGTAAGGGACAGTTTAGCAATCAGCCCCAGCATTTT.

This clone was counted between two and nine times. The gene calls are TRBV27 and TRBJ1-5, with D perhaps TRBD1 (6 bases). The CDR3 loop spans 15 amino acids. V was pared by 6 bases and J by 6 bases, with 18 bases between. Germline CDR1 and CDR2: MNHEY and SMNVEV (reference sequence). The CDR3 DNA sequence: TGTGCCAGCAGACTACAGGGCCCGCTGGGTCAGCCCCAGCATTTT. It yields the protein CASRLQGPLGQPQHF.

The CDR3 is CASSLVGGTGSPLHF. DNA of the CDR3: TGCGCCAGCAGCTTGGTCGGGGGAACGGGTTCACCCCTCCACTTT. The chain couples TRBV5-1 to TRBJ1-6, with D possibly matching TRBD1 (5 bases). The CDR3 is made up of 15 amino acids. The V end lost 0 bases, the J end lost 9 bases, and 13 bases lay between the germline ends. Germline V gives CDR1 SGHRS, CDR2 YFSETQ.

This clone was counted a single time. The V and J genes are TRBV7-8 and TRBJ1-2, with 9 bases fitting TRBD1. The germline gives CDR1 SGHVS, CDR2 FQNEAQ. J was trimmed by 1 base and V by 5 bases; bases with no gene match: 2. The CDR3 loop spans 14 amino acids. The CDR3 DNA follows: TGTGCCAGCAGCCCGGGACAGGGTAACTATGGCTACACCTTC. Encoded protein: CASSPGQGNYGYTF.

CDR3: CASSSGQPATNEKLFF. CDR3 nucleotides: TGTGCCAGCAGCTCGGGACAGCCAGCAACTAATGAAAAACTGTTTTTT. The V call is TRBV5-4, the J call TRBJ1-4; TRBD1 matches at 7 bases. This CDR3 has 16 residues. Trimming cost V 3 bases and J 0 bases; bases outside gene matches: 5. Germline loops: CDR1 SGHNT, CDR2 YYREEE (reference sequence). Together with reference TRBV5-4 and TRBJ1-4, the CDR3 gives the full variable domain: ETGVTQSPTHLIKTRGQQVTLRCSSQSGHNTVSWYQQALGQGPQFIFQYYREEENGRGNFPPRFSGLQFPNYSSELNVNALELDDSALYLCASSSGQPATNEKLFFGSGTQLSVL.

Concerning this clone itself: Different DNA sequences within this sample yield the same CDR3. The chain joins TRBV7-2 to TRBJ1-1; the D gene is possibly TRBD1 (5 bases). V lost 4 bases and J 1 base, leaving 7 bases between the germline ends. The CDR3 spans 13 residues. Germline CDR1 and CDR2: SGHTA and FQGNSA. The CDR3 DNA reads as TGTGCCAGCAGCTCTGGACAGAACACTGAAGCTTTCTTT. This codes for CASSSGQNTEAFF.

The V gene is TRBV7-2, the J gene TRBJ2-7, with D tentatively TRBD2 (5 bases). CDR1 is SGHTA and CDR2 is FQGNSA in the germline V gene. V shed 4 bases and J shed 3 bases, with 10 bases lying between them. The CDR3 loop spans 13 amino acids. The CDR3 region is CASSSDWFYEQYF. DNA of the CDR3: TGTGCCAGCAGCTCGGACTGGTTCTACGAGCAGTACTTC.

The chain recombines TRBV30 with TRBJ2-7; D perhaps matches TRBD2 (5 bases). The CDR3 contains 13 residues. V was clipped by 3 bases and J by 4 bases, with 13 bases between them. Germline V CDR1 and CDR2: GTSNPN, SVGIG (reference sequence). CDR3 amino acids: CAWSRGEQYEQYF. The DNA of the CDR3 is TGTGCCTGGAGCCGGGGAGAGCAATACGAGCAGTACTTC.

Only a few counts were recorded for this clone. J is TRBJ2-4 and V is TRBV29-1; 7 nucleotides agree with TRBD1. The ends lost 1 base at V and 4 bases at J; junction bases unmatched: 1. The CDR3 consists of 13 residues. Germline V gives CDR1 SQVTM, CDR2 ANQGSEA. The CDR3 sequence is CSVEGQGKNIQYF. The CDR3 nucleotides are TGCAGCGTTGAAGGACAGGGTAAAAACATTCAGTACTTC.